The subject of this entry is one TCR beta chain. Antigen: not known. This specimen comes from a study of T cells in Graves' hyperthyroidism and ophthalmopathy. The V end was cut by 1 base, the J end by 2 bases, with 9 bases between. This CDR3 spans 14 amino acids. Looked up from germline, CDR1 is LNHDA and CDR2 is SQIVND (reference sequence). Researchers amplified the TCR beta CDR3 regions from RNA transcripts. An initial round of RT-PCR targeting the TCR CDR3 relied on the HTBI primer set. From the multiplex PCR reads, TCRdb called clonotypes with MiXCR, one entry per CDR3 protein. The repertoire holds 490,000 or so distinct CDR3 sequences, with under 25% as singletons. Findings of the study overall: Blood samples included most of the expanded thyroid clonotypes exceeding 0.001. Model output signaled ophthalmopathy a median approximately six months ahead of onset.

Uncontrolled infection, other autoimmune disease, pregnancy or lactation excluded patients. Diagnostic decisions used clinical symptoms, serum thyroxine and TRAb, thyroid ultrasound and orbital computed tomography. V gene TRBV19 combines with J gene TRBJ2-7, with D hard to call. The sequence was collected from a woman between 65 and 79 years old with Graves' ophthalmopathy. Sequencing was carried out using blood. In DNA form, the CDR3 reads TGTGCCAGTAGTATAGCGACGCAGGCCTACGAGCAGTACTTC. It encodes CASSIATQAYEQYF.